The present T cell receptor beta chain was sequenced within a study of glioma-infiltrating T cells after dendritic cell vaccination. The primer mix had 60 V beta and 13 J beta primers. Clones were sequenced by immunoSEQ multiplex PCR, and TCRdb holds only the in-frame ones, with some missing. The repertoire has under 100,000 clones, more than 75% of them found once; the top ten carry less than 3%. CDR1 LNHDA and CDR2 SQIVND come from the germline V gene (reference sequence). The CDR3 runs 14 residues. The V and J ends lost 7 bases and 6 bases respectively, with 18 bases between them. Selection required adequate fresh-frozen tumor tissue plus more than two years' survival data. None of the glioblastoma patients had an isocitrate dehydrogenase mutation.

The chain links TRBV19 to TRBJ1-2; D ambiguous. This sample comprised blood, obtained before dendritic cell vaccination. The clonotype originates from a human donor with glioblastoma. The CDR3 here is CASKARGVPHGYTF. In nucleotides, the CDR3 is TGTGCCAGTAAGGCCCGGGGTGTCCCCCATGGCTACACCTTC.